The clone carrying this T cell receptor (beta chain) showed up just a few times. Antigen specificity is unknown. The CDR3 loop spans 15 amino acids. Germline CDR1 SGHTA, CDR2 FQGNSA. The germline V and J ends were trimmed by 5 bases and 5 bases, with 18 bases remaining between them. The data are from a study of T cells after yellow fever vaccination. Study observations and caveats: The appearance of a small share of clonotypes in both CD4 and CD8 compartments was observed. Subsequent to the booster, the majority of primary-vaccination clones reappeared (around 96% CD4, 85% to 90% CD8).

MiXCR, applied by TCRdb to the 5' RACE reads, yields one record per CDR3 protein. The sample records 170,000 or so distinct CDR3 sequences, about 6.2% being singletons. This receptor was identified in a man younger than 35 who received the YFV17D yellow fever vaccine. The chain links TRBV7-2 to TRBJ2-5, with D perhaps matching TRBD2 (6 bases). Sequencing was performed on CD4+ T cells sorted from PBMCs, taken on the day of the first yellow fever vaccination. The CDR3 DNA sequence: TGTGCCAGCAGCGGAGGGTCCAGCGGCCCCGAGACCCAGTACTTC. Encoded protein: CASSGGSSGPETQYF.